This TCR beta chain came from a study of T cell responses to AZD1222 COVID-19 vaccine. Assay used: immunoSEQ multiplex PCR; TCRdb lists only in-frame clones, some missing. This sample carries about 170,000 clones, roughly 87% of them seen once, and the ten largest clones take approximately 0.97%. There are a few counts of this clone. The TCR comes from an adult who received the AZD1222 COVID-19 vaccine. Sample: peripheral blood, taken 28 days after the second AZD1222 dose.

The CDR3 coding sequence is TGTGCCAGCAGCAGGCCGGGAGGGGGGAACACTGAAGCTTTCTTT. Translated: CASSRPGGGNTEAFF. The chain joins TRBV7-9 to TRBJ1-1, with D maybe TRBD1 (6 bases). CDR3 length: 15 residues. Per the germline V gene, CDR1 is SEHNR and CDR2 is FQNEAQ (reference sequence). Trimming cost V 5 bases and J 1 base, with 14 bases left between them.